This T cell receptor (beta chain) was sequenced during a study of T cell repertoires in cytomegalovirus infection. Study-level information: Indicated by public TCR beta signatures were CMV infection and matching HLA type.

Note on this clonotype: Its target is not known.

In germline, CDR1 is WSHSY, CDR2 SAAADI. This CDR3 region has 13 residues. V dropped 9 bases and J dropped 0 bases, with 12 bases sitting between them. MiXCR, applied by TCRdb to the reads, yields one record per CDR3 protein. The top ten hold about 14% of the sample, which has fewer than 1,000,000 distinct CDR3 sequences, around 31% seen once. Sequencing was performed on cultured CD8+ T cells from PBMCs, taken from culture after CMV antigen stimulation. The rearrangement joins TRBV10-2 to TRBJ2-7; weak D call: TRBD2 (6 bases). This clonotype was sampled from a human donor in good health (CMV status not recorded). Some clones in this sample may be carry-over from other donors' samples. This CDR3 reads CASKDGSSYEQYF. The DNA for the CDR3 is TGCGCCAGTAAGGACGGGAGCTCCTACGAGCAGTACTTC.